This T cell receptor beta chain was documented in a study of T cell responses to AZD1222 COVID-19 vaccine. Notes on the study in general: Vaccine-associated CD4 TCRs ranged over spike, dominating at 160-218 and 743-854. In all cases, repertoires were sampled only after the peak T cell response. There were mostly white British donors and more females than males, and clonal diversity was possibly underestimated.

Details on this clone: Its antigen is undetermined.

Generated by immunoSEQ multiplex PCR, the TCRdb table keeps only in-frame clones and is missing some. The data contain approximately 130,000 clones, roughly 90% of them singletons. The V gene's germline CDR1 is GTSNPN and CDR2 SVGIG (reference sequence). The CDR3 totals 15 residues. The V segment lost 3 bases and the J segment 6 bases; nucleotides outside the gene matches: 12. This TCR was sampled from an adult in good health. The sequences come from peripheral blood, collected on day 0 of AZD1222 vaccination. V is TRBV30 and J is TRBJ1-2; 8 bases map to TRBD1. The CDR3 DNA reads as TGTGCCTGGAGCCGGGACAGGCCTAGATCTAATGGCTACACCTTC. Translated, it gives CAWSRDRPRSNGYTF. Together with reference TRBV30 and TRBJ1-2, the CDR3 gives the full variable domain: SQTIHQWPATLVQPVGSPLSLECTVEGTSNPNLYWYRQAAGRGLQLLFYSVGIGQISSEVPQNLSASRPQDRQFILSSKKLLLSDSGFYLCAWSRDRPRSNGYTFGSGTRLTVV.